This is a list of T cell receptor beta chains from one sample in a study of OX40 agonist ivuxolimab in advanced cancers. Profiled with immunoSEQ multiplex PCR; TCRdb holds only in-frame clones, not every one. Altogether about 83,000 clones are present, about 90% being singletons, with the ten largest covering almost 8.5%. Sequencing was performed on CD4+ or CD8+ T cells sorted from blood, taken in a trial of the OX40 agonist ivuxolimab. All receptors come from an adult with an advanced solid tumor such as melanoma, head and neck, liver or kidney cancer. The CDR3 runs from the conserved cysteine through the conserved F or W. The order of the fields is J gene, V gene, CDR3 protein.

TRBJ2-1	TRBV4-1	CASSHGYSGFRNEQFF
TRBJ1-6	TRBV7-8	CASSFNPRDAASYNSPLHF
TRBJ1-6	TRBV28	CASSLYGSYNSPLHF
TRBJ1-2	TRBV5-6	CASTQSDVGYTF
TRBJ2-1	TRBV5-5	CASSLAYNEQFF
TRBJ2-1	TRBV9	CASSAGNEQFF
TRBJ1-5	TRBV6-6	CASRFGGSNQPQHF
TRBJ1-1	TRBV28	CASSFEVNTEAFF
TRBJ1-6	TRBV28	CASTRGHSYNSPLHF
TRBJ2-2	TRBV4-2	CASSQERVTGELFF
TRBJ1-6	TRBV6-4	CASSDSPLHF
TRBJ2-1	TRBV19	CASSRLAGVVNEQFF
TRBJ2-1	TRBV19	CASTPSGPQRGAYNEQFF
TRBJ2-5	TRBV30	CAWSVENRPQETQYF
TRBJ2-7	TRBV10-3	CAISVLGQGGAQYF
TRBJ1-1	TRBV30	CAWRKGRGDTEAFF
TRBJ1-2	TRBV6-6	CASSPREDPMSGYTF
TRBJ2-7	TRBV2	CASSDGVFYEQYF
TRBJ1-2	TRBV4-1	CASSQASGVVYGYTF
TRBJ1-2	TRBV30	CAWGPGGLYLYGYTF
TRBJ1-4	TRBV7-9	CASSLPRGVDEKLFF
TRBJ1-5	TRBV19	CASSSGRGGHGNQPQHF
TRBJ2-3	TRBV5-8	CASSLPPEREGTDTQYF
TRBJ2-2	TRBV28	CASKAGELFF
TRBJ1-5	TRBV30	CAWRAQGGGSNQPQHF
TRBJ1-1	TRBV10-3	CAISGPGRGGTEAFF
TRBJ2-1	TRBV4-1	CASSRLARVRDEQFF
TRBJ2-1	TRBV15	CATTGGALLGNEQFF
TRBJ1-2	TRBV6-5	CASSHPGVYGYTF
TRBJ1-5	TRBV10-3	CAISEGYNQPQHF